This T cell receptor beta chain was documented in a study of CD4 T cells in relation to SARS-CoV-2 and coronaviruses. Uncultured naive and memory CD4+ T cells supplied DNA for deep TCR-beta sequencing. Generated by immunoSEQ multiplex PCR, the TCRdb table keeps only in-frame clones and is missing some. The sample yields 60,000 to 80,000 clones, about 87% seen once. The unexposed donors gave CD4+ T cells in about 2011-2018, prior to COVID-19. CDR3 length: 15 amino acids. CDR1 is SGHNT, CDR2 YENEEA, per germline. J was trimmed by 7 bases and V by 5 bases; bases with no gene match: 8. The source is a human donor in good health. The chain uses TRBV11-3 and TRBJ2-1, with 10 positions matching TRBD2. Sequenced material: memory CD4+ T cells from PBMCs. In DNA, the CDR3 is TGTGCCAGCAGCCAAGGGCTAGCGGGAGCGAATGAGCAGTTCTTC. This gives the protein CASSQGLAGANEQFF.